The 20 T cell receptor beta chains listed next were all sequenced from one sample in a study of Graves' ophthalmopathy and Graves' hyperthyroidism. RNA transcripts were the source from which TCR beta CDR3 regions were amplified. An opening RT-PCR round employed HTBI primers and preceded a second-round multiplex PCR. One entry per CDR3 protein, called by TCRdb with MiXCR from the multiplex PCR reads. The table includes roughly 400,000 distinct CDR3 sequences, about 16% detected once. The specimen sequenced was peripheral blood. All receptors come from a woman between 18 and 29 years old with Graves' ophthalmopathy.

A few counts support this clonotype. This chain connects TRBV28 to TRBJ1-2; the D is unclear. Germline V gene sequence: CDR1 MDHEN, CDR2 SYDVKM. The CDR3 consists of 13 residues. V gave up 2 bases and J gave up 8 bases, with 12 bases separating them. This chain's CDR3 is CASSLQEGRGYTF. CDR3 coding DNA: TGTGCCAGCAGTTTACAAGAGGGAAGGGGCTACACCTTC.

The table lists this clonotype with many counts. This rearrangement joins TRBV11-2 to TRBJ2-2; unclear D gene. The CDR3 has 15 residues. Trimming pared 5 bases from V and 2 bases from J, leaving 12 bases between. Germline CDR1 reads SGHAT; CDR2 reads FQNNGV. The CDR3 spells CASSRAGPNTGELFF. CDR3 bases: TGTGCCAGCAGCCGCGCCGGGCCAAACACCGGGGAGCTGTTTTTT.

This clonotype showed up many times. The V gene is TRBV30, the J gene TRBJ1-5; a possible D gene is TRBD1 (5 bases). Looked up from germline, CDR1 is GTSNPN and CDR2 is SVGIG (reference sequence). The germline V and J ends were trimmed by 4 bases and 1 base, with 14 bases remaining between them. This CDR3 has 15 residues. In nucleotides, the CDR3 is TGTGCCTGGAACCACGGGCAGGGAAGCAATCAGCCCCAGCATTTT. Translation: CAWNHGQGSNQPQHF.

The rearrangement joins TRBV6-1 to TRBJ1-1; D not certain. Looked up from germline, CDR1 is MNHNS and CDR2 is SASEGT. The CDR3 has 16 residues. The V and J ends lost 1 base and 3 bases respectively, with 15 bases between them. The CDR3 reads CASSEVPKLGYTEAFF. The CDR3 DNA reads TGTGCCAGCAGTGAAGTCCCCAAGCTCGGCTACACTGAAGCTTTCTTT.

In its sample, this clonotype was seen many times. J is TRBJ2-7 and V is TRBV4-3; tentative D call: TRBD1 (6 bases). The V end lost 1 base, the J end lost 7 bases, and 23 bases lay between the germline ends. The CDR3 consists of 17 residues. Germline V CDR1 and CDR2: LGHNA, YSLEER. CDR3 region: CASSQVPGTRGLREQYF. As DNA, the CDR3 is TGCGCCAGCAGCCAAGTTCCCGGGACAAGGGGCTTACGAGAGCAGTACTTC.

This clonotype was counted ten times or more. The chain is built from TRBV6-2 or TRBV6-3 and TRBJ2-4; no firm D call. Germline V gene lookup returns CDR1 MNHEY and CDR2 SVGEGT. The CDR3 sequence is 11 residues long. V was cut by 4 bases and J by 10 bases, with 8 bases left in between. CDR3 DNA: TGTGCCAGCAGTTTGGGTGGGATTCAGTACTTC. This codes for CASSLGGIQYF.

This clonotype appeared many times. CDR3 residues: CASSWGQEETQYF. CDR3 nucleotide sequence: TGTGCCAGCAGTTGGGGACAGGAAGAGACCCAGTACTTC. The chain is built from TRBV12-3 or TRBV12-4 and TRBJ2-5; 8 bases agree with TRBD1. V shed 4 bases and J 3 bases; nucleotides not matched to a gene: 1. CDR3 length equals 13 residues.

The chain is built from TRBV27 and TRBJ1-1, with 7 positions matching TRBD1. This CDR3 spans 17 amino acids. From germline, CDR1 is MNHEY and CDR2 SMNVEV (reference sequence). The V gene end was trimmed by 5 bases and the J gene end by 4 bases; junction bases not matched to a gene: 16. CDR3: CASSPRRGDSLGTEAFF. The DNA of the CDR3 is TGTGCCAGCAGTCCTCGACGGGGGGACAGCTTGGGCACTGAAGCTTTCTTT.

This clonotype was counted ten times or more. V and J are TRBV29-1 and TRBJ2-7; D might be TRBD1 (6 bases). Trimming removed 6 bases from V and 1 base from J, with 13 bases in between. Germline CDR1 is SQVTM and CDR2 is ANQGSEA. This CDR3 contains 13 residues. CDR3 residues: CSVAQGPSYEQYF. In DNA form, the CDR3 reads TGCAGCGTGGCACAGGGTCCATCCTACGAGCAGTACTTC.

This clonotype was counted many times. V is TRBV2 and J is TRBJ1-5, with no clear D. Germline V gene data show CDR1 as SNHLY and CDR2 as FYNNEI. V was clipped by 4 bases and J by 3 bases, with 4 bases between them. The CDR3 is made up of 12 amino acids. CDR3 in amino acids: CASSGNNQPQHF. The CDR3, as DNA: TGTGCCAGCAGTGGAAACAATCAGCCCCAGCATTTT.

This clonotype was counted ten times or more. J is TRBJ2-2 and V is TRBV6-6; 16 bases are shared with TRBD2. The CDR3 extends over 20 amino acids. J lost 5 bases, V lost 5 bases, and 14 bases had no gene match. Germline values: CDR1 MNHNY, CDR2 SVGAGI (reference sequence). CDR3 sequence reads: CASSRGPGLAGGQRTGELFF. For the CDR3, the DNA is TGTGCCAGCAGTCGCGGACCGGGACTAGCGGGGGGGCAGAGGACCGGGGAGCTGTTTTTT.

This clonotype was seen once. The chain carries TRBV6-5 and TRBJ2-2; 9 positions agree with TRBD2. The CDR3 covers 17 residues. V lost 0 bases, J lost 6 bases, and 8 bases stayed unmatched. CDR1 and CDR2 from the germline V gene are MNHEY and SVGAGI. CDR3 protein: CASSYSFRREGPGELFF. CDR3 coding DNA: TGTGCCAGCAGTTACTCGTTCCGGCGGGAGGGCCCCGGGGAGCTGTTTTTT.

This clonotype showed up many times. The gene calls are TRBV10-1 and TRBJ2-5; D tentatively reads TRBD1 or TRBD2 (6 bases each). Deletions cut 3 bases from V and 5 bases from J, with 19 bases between. The germline gives CDR1 WNHNN, CDR2 SYGVQD (reference sequence). The CDR3 consists of 16 residues. For the CDR3, the DNA is TGCGCCAGCAGTGAATCTATCCGGGGGCTAAAGGAGACCCAGTACTTC. Amino acids: CASSESIRGLKETQYF.

In this sample, this clonotype turned up a few times. The genes are TRBV29-1 and TRBJ2-2, with 12 bases identical to TRBD1. The CDR3 consists of 16 residues. Germline V gene sequence: CDR1 SQVTM, CDR2 ANQGSEA. The ends lost 7 bases at V and 6 bases at J; junction bases unmatched: 12. The CDR3 sequence: CSGQGGTGGASGELFF. The CDR3 nucleotides are TGCAGCGGACAGGGCGGGACAGGGGGCGCCTCCGGGGAGCTGTTTTTT.

The CDR3 DNA reads TGTGCCAGCAGTTACTCGGACGGAGACACAGATACGCAGTATTTT. Translation: CASSYSDGDTDTQYF. This chain joins TRBV6-2 or TRBV6-3 and TRBJ2-3; D gene unclear. Germline values: CDR1 MNHEY, CDR2 SVGEGT. The CDR3 runs 15 residues. Trimming left V 0 bases short and J 2 bases short, with 9 bases between.

This clonotype showed up many times. A junction end diverges from the germline sequence, so it may reflect a read error. This rearrangement joins TRBV7-2 to TRBJ2-7; D uncertain. This CDR3 is built from 13 residues. The germline CDR1 and CDR2 sequences are SGHTA and FQGNSA. CDR3 sequence reads: CASSLGTSYEQHF. DNA for the CDR3: TGTGCCAGCAGCTTAGGGACCTCATACGAGCAGCACTTC.

This clonotype was seen many times. The J gene is TRBJ2-5, the V gene TRBV10-3, with D uncertain. CDR3 length: 15 residues. Trimming shortened V by 4 bases and J by 4 bases, and 16 bases separated the two germline ends. From germline, CDR1 is ENHRY and CDR2 SYGVKD. CDR3 residues: CAISVGDRWGETQYF. CDR3 nucleotide sequence: TGTGCCATCAGTGTTGGGGATAGATGGGGAGAGACCCAGTACTTC.

The rearrangement links TRBV5-4 to TRBJ2-7, with 10 bases aligning to TRBD2. This CDR3 is 17 amino acids long. Per the germline V gene, CDR1 is SGHNT and CDR2 is YYREEE (reference sequence). J gave up 3 bases and V 3 bases, and 12 bases lay outside the gene matches. CDR3 sequence reads: CASSSLAAPSGSYEQYF. CDR3 sequence (DNA): TGTGCCAGCAGCTCCTTGGCCGCACCTAGCGGGAGCTACGAGCAGTACTTC. The entire variable domain, with the rest obtained from reference TRBV5-4 and TRBJ2-7, is as follows: ETGVTQSPTHLIKTRGQQVTLRCSSQSGHNTVSWYQQALGQGPQFIFQYYREEENGRGNFPPRFSGLQFPNYSSELNVNALELDDSALYLCASSSLAAPSGSYEQYFGPGTRLTVT.

This clonotype has at least ten counts. V is TRBV7-2 and J is TRBJ2-4; D gene ambiguous. CDR1 is SGHTA, CDR2 FQGNSA, per germline. Trimming took off 1 base at V and 4 bases at J, with 5 bases between the two ends. The CDR3 loop spans 13 amino acids. CDR3 DNA sequence: TGTGCCAGCAGCTTAGGCAGAAAAAACATTCAGTACTTC. This gives the protein CASSLGRKNIQYF. The whole variable domain, filled in from reference TRBV7-2 and TRBJ2-4, reads GAGVSQSPSNKVTEKGKDVELRCDPISGHTALYWYRQSLGQGLEFLIYFQGNSAPDKSGLPSDRFSAERTGGSVSTLTIQRTQQEDSAVYLCASSLGRKNIQYFGAGTRLSVL.

This clonotype has ten or more counts. CDR3 in amino acids: CASSLLALSYEQYF. The CDR3, as DNA: TGTGCCAGCAGTTTGCTGGCCCTCTCCTACGAGCAGTACTTC. The chain carries TRBV12-3 or TRBV12-4 and TRBJ2-7, with D hard to call. The V gene lost 3 bases and the J gene lost 0 bases, with 9 bases spanning the gap. The CDR3 consists of 14 residues.